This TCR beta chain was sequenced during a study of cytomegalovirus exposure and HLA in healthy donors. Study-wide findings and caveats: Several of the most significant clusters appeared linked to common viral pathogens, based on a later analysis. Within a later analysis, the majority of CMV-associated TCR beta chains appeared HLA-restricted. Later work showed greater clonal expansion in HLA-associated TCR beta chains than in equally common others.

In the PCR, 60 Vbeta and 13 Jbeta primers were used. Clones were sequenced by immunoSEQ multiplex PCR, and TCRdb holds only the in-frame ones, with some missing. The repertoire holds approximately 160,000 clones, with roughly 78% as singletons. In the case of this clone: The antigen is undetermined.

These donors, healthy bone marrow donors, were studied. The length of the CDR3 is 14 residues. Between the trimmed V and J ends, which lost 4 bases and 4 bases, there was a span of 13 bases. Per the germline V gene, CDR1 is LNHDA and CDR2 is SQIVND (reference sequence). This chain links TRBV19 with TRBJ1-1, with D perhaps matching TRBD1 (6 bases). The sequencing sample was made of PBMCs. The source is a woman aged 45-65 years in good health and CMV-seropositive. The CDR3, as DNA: TGTGCCAGTAGTACCCCGACAGGAATCACTGAAGCTTTCTTT. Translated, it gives CASSTPTGITEAFF.